This T cell receptor (beta chain) was sequenced during a study of patients and donors after allogeneic stem cell transplantation. After removal of 4 bases from V and 4 bases from J, the junction contained 8 bases not matched to a gene. Per the germline V gene, CDR1 is MNHNS and CDR2 is SASEGT. This CDR3 contains 15 residues. MiXCR, run by TCRdb on the RT-PCR reads, gives a single entry per CDR3 protein. The sample consists of about 960,000 distinct CDR3 sequences, under 20% of them appearing once. The receptor's source is a human donor who was either an allogeneic HSCT recipient or a stem cell or donor lymphocyte infusion donor (not recorded which). It is not recorded whose cells these are; they may come from a transplant donor. The chain uses TRBV6-1 and TRBJ1-1, with 8 nucleotides matching TRBD1. What was sequenced was blood, either unsorted or a sorted T cell fraction (not recorded which). CDR3 DNA sequence: TGTGCCAGCAGTGGGGAGACAGGGGCGGTCACTGAAGCTTTCTTT. Translation: CASSGETGAVTEAFF.